The 25 T cell receptor beta chains listed next were all sequenced from one sample in a study of blood T cell repertoires in COVID-19. Here immunoSEQ multiplex PCR was the method, and the copy in TCRdb shows in-frame clones only, minus some. The sample yields some 300,000 clones, 90% seen once. Sequences were obtained from PBMCs or T cells enriched from blood (not recorded which). These receptors all come from a woman in her twenties or thirties who had been exposed to COVID-19.

The chain links TRBV27 to TRBJ2-1; 7 bases are shared with TRBD2. The CDR3 runs to 16 residues. Unmatched junction bases numbered 8, after V lost 3 bases and J lost 3 bases. The V gene's germline CDR1 is MNHEY and CDR2 SMNVEV (reference sequence). The CDR3 DNA sequence: TGTGCCAGCAGTTTTAGGCTAGCGGACAACTACAATGAGCAGTTCTTC. Translation gives CASSFRLADNYNEQFF.

This chain connects TRBV5-1 to TRBJ1-4; weak D call: TRBD1 (5 bases). Germline V gives CDR1 SGHRS, CDR2 YFSETQ. The CDR3 contains 15 residues. Between the trimmed V and J ends, which lost 4 bases and 3 bases, there was a span of 13 bases. The CDR3 bases are TGCGCCAGCAGCGAAGGGGCGCAGCCTAATGAAAAACTGTTTTTT. It specifies CASSEGAQPNEKLFF.

This clone was recorded once. V usage is TRBV3-1 (or the pseudogene TRBV3-2) and J usage is TRBJ2-5; 7 bases map to TRBD2. Germline CDR1 and CDR2: LGHDT and YNNKEL (reference sequence). The CDR3 is 15 residues long. J gave up 5 bases and V 6 bases, and 12 bases lay outside the gene matches. CDR3 DNA sequence: TGTGCCAGCAGACCTTTAGGACTAGTCCGGGAGACCCAGTACTTC. This gives the protein CASRPLGLVRETQYF.

The genes are TRBV28 and TRBJ1-1, with TRBD1 identical over 9 bases. CDR3 length: 15 amino acids. Germline CDR1 and CDR2: MDHEN and SYDVKM. Unmatched junction bases numbered 5, after V lost 4 bases and J lost 2 bases. The CDR3, as DNA: TGTGCCAGCAGTTCCACGGGACAGGGAAACACTGAAGCTTTCTTT. This sequence encodes CASSSTGQGNTEAFF.

This chain uses TRBV11-2 with TRBJ1-2; tentative D call: TRBD1 (6 bases). Per germline, CDR1 SGHAT and CDR2 FQNNGV. V shed 5 bases and J shed 4 bases, with 17 bases lying between them. This CDR3 is built from 15 residues. The CDR3 DNA reads TGTGCCAGCAGCGAAGGGGGGGGGCGTCGCTATGGCTACACCTTC. It codes for CASSEGGGRRYGYTF.

The chain combines TRBV13 with TRBJ1-1; 9 bases are a match to TRBD1. Germline values: CDR1 PRHDT, CDR2 FYEKMQ (reference sequence). Trimming took 6 bases from V and 4 from J; bases not matched to a gene: 9. This CDR3 has 15 amino acids. CDR3 sequence: CASRPGHRGLTEAFF. In DNA form, the CDR3 reads TGTGCCAGCAGGCCTGGTCACAGGGGGCTCACTGAAGCTTTCTTT. Complete variable domain (other parts from reference TRBV13 and TRBJ1-1): AAGVIQSPRHLIKEKRETATLKCYPIPRHDTVYWYQQGPGQDPQFLISFYEKMQSDKGSIPDRFSAQQFSDYHSELNMSSLELGDSALYFCASRPGHRGLTEAFFGQGTRLTVV.

The chain has TRBV11-2 and TRBJ2-3; perhaps TRBD2 as D (5 bases). The CDR3 sequence is 17 residues long. Germline CDR1 is SGHAT and CDR2 is FQNNGV. Trimming cost V 4 bases and J 3 bases, with 20 bases left between them. DNA of the CDR3: TGTGCCAGCAGCTCTAGGGCTAGCCGGGTCGGGACAGATACGCAGTATTTT. Translated, it gives CASSSRASRVGTDTQYF.

V gene TRBV7-2 combines with J gene TRBJ2-3; a possible D gene is TRBD2 (5 bases). The CDR3 runs to 16 residues. Per the germline V gene, CDR1 is SGHTA and CDR2 is FQGNSA. V gave up 1 base and J gave up 1 base, with 12 bases separating them. This chain's CDR3 is CASSLVGSRGTDTQYF. The DNA of the CDR3 is TGTGCCAGCAGCTTAGTTGGGAGTCGGGGCACAGATACGCAGTATTTT.

The V call is TRBV14, the J call TRBJ1-2; TRBD1 matches at 7 bases. Trimming took 1 base from V and 3 from J; bases not matched to a gene: 5. Per germline, CDR1 SGHDN and CDR2 FVKESK. This CDR3 has 15 amino acids. The CDR3 loop is CASSQVHRGDYGYTF. CDR3 in DNA: TGTGCCAGCAGCCAAGTCCACAGGGGAGACTATGGCTACACCTTC.

The chain is built from TRBV25-1 and TRBJ1-3; D is unresolved. CDR1 is MGHDK, CDR2 SYGVNS, per germline. Trimming pared 4 bases from V and 4 bases from J, leaving 11 bases between. The CDR3 has 14 residues. The CDR3 here is CASSVTDLGNTIYF. The CDR3 region has the DNA TGTGCCAGCAGTGTCACAGACCTCGGAAACACCATATATTTT.

The chain combines TRBV21-1 with TRBJ2-2; TRBD1 was called by the table and not checked on the DNA. TRBV21-1 represents a pseudogene. There are 16 residues in the CDR3. The CDR3 nucleotides read TGTGCCAGCAGCGAGGGACAGGGGGCGCACACCGGGGAGCTGTTTTTT. This gives the protein CASSEGQGAHTGELFF.

The chain joins TRBV19 to TRBJ1-3; D is unclear. Germline V gene lookup returns CDR1 LNHDA and CDR2 SQIVND (reference sequence). Trimming took off 3 bases at V and 0 bases at J, with 9 bases between the two ends. The CDR3 covers 15 residues. The CDR3 reads CASSIRGNSGNTIYF. The CDR3 DNA reads TGTGCCAGTAGTATTCGGGGTAACTCTGGAAACACCATATATTTT.

The rearrangement links TRBV9 to TRBJ2-1; 12 bases fit TRBD1. The CDR3 extends over 17 amino acids. The germline V gene encodes CDR1 SGDLS and CDR2 YYNGEE. The junction had 9 bases not matched to a gene; V was cut back by 0 bases and J by 8 bases. CDR3 sequence reads: CASSVGRTGTGGDEQFF. The CDR3 DNA follows: TGTGCCAGCAGCGTAGGCCGAACCGGGACAGGGGGCGATGAGCAGTTCTTC.

V gene TRBV25-1 combines with J gene TRBJ1-4; 7 nucleotides agree with TRBD1. The J segment lost 8 bases and the V segment lost 3 bases, leaving 18 bases of the junction unmatched. The CDR3 is 18 residues long. The germline V gene has CDR1 MGHDK and CDR2 SYGVNS. CDR3 DNA sequence: TGTGCCAGCAGTGAGAGGGCTAAAGGACAGGAAGAAGGCGAAAAACTGTTTTTT. It yields the protein CASSERAKGQEEGEKLFF.

This chain uses TRBV4-3 with TRBJ1-4; 9 positions agree with TRBD1. J gave up 3 bases and V 0 bases, and 20 bases lay outside the gene matches. Germline loops: CDR1 LGHNA, CDR2 YSLEER. The CDR3 contains 22 residues. The CDR3 loop reads CASSQDYRTGDGGLLPNEKLFF. In DNA form, the CDR3 reads TGCGCCAGCAGCCAAGATTATAGGACAGGGGACGGCGGGTTATTACCTAATGAAAAACTGTTTTTT.

V and J are TRBV5-1 and TRBJ2-3; no clear D. CDR3 length equals 14 residues. V gave up 0 bases and J gave up 4 bases, with 9 bases separating them. Germline lookup yields CDR1 SGHRS and CDR2 YFSETQ. CDR3 nucleotide sequence: TGCGCCAGCAGCTTGGGGCCACTACCAGATACGCAGTATTTT. Translation gives CASSLGPLPDTQYF.

The chain is built from TRBV30 and TRBJ2-5; D gene uncertain. This CDR3 region has 14 residues. The germline gives CDR1 GTSNPN, CDR2 SVGIG (reference sequence). V gave up 4 bases and J gave up 6 bases, with 18 bases separating them. Here the CDR3 reads CAWNAANSRKTQYF. In DNA form, the CDR3 reads TGTGCCTGGAACGCAGCTAATTCCAGGAAGACCCAGTACTTC.

A single count supports this clone. The V call is TRBV19, the J call TRBJ1-5; tentative D call: TRBD1 (6 bases). This CDR3 is built from 12 residues. Germline V CDR1 and CDR2: LNHDA, SQIVND (reference sequence). V dropped 9 bases and J dropped 3 bases, with 9 bases sitting between them. CDR3 sequence: CASGQLNQPQHF. The CDR3, as DNA: TGTGCCAGCGGACAGCTCAATCAGCCCCAGCATTTT.

This clone has just one count. The genes are TRBV7-9 and TRBJ2-7; TRBD1 matches 10 bases. CDR1 is SEHNR and CDR2 is FQNEAQ in the germline V gene (reference sequence). After removal of 5 bases from V and 2 bases from J, the junction contained 12 bases not matched to a gene. The CDR3 consists of 17 residues. Here the CDR3 DNA reads TGTGCCAGCAGCCCGGGACAGGGGACCAATAAACCCTACGAGCAGTACTTC. Translated, it gives CASSPGQGTNKPYEQYF.

This rearrangement joins TRBV7-3 to TRBJ2-1, with 7 bases identical to TRBD2. The ends lost 2 bases at V and 7 bases at J; junction bases unmatched: 14. Germline V CDR1 and CDR2: SGHTA, FQGTGA. The CDR3 totals 17 residues. The CDR3 protein is CASSLHQSGAIRNEQFF. CDR3 nucleotides: TGTGCCAGCAGCTTACATCAGAGCGGGGCAATAAGGAATGAGCAGTTCTTC.

The chain uses TRBV5-6 and TRBJ1-1; 7 bases are a match to TRBD1. Germline V gives CDR1 SGHDT, CDR2 YYEEEE. The trim removed 3 bases at V and 5 bases at J, leaving 1 base unmatched. The CDR3 runs 12 residues. DNA of the CDR3: TGTGCCAGCAGCTCGACAGGGACTGAAGCTTTCTTT. Protein sequence: CASSSTGTEAFF.

This chain uses TRBV30 with TRBJ1-5; no definite D call. Germline V lookup: CDR1 GTSNPN, CDR2 SVGIG (reference sequence). The CDR3 length is 13 residues. V was cut by 3 bases and J by 4 bases, with 10 bases left in between. The CDR3 spells CAWRGQLNQPQHF. In DNA form, the CDR3 reads TGTGCCTGGAGGGGCCAATTAAATCAGCCCCAGCATTTT.

This clone was seen just once. The chain has TRBV6-1 and TRBJ2-7; D is possibly TRBD1 (6 bases). Between the trimmed V and J ends, which lost 1 base and 1 base, there was a span of 20 bases. The CDR3 contains 18 residues. CDR1 and CDR2 from the germline V gene are MNHNS and SASEGT. CDR3: CASSEGGSWDTGSYEQYF. CDR3 bases: TGTGCCAGCAGTGAAGGGGGATCTTGGGACACCGGATCCTACGAGCAGTACTTC.

This clone was seen only a few times. The rearrangement links TRBV19 to TRBJ1-2; 9 bases are a match to TRBD1. The germline V gene encodes CDR1 LNHDA and CDR2 SQIVND (reference sequence). The V segment lost 8 bases and the J segment 4 bases; nucleotides outside the gene matches: 8. CDR3 length: 14 residues. The CDR3 sequence is CASSINRGPYGYTF. The CDR3, as DNA: TGTGCCAGTTCGATTAACAGGGGGCCCTATGGCTACACCTTC.

The V gene is TRBV5-5, the J gene TRBJ2-5, with TRBD2 matching 11 bases. CDR1 and CDR2 from the germline V gene are SGHKS and YYEKEE (reference sequence). This CDR3 contains 15 residues. V gave up 4 bases and J gave up 5 bases; unmatched junction bases: 7. The CDR3 nucleotides read TGTGCCAGCAGCCCAACTAGCGGGGGATATGAGACCCAGTACTTC. It is translated as CASSPTSGGYETQYF.